The 20 T cell receptor beta chains below come from one sample, sequenced in a study of blood T cells in healthy people across ages. For the second PCR, which ran for about 6 to 11 cycles, a sample-barcoded 5' primer and a J-beta primer mix were used. TCRdb re-called the 5' RACE reads through MiXCR, storing one row per CDR3 protein. This table holds 550,000 to 600,000 distinct CDR3 sequences, 27% found once. Sample: blood. The receptors were sampled from a woman between 70 and 85 years old in good health.

The sample holds a few counts of this clonotype. CDR3 sequence (DNA): TGCAGCGTTGAAGGTACACAGGGGGCTCACACTGAAGCTTTCTTT. This gives the protein CSVEGTQGAHTEAFF. The chain couples TRBV29-1 to TRBJ1-1; TRBD1 agrees at 9 bases. CDR3 length: 15 residues. Germline trimming cut 1 base from V and 3 bases from J; bases unmatched to any gene: 6. Germline loops: CDR1 SQVTM, CDR2 ANQGSEA.

The CDR3, as DNA: TGTGCCAGCAGTTACTTGACAGGGGGCGCGGGAGTGAGGACCGGGGAGCTGTTTTTT. It yields the protein CASSYLTGGAGVRTGELFF. The chain carries TRBV6-5 and TRBJ2-2; 10 nucleotides line up with TRBD1. V dropped 1 base and J dropped 5; count of bases not matched to a gene: 13. Germline V gene lookup returns CDR1 MNHEY and CDR2 SVGAGI. This CDR3 has 19 amino acids.

This clonotype is a singleton in its sample. V and J are TRBV3-1 and TRBJ2-7, with unresolved D. The CDR3 length is 13 residues. CDR1 LGHDT and CDR2 YNNKEL come from the germline V gene (reference sequence). V lost 4 bases to trimming and J lost 6 bases, with 13 bases between them. CDR3 bases: TGTGCCAGCAGCCCTCTGAGAGTCGGCGAGCAGTACTTC. Residues: CASSPLRVGEQYF.

This clonotype was counted a few times. This rearrangement joins TRBV20-1 to TRBJ1-2, with D possibly TRBD1 on 5 matching bases. Germline assignment: CDR1 DFQATT and CDR2 SNEGSKA (reference sequence). The CDR3 spans 13 residues. V was cut by 3 bases and J by 2 bases, with 10 bases left in between. The CDR3, as DNA: TGCAGTGCTAGTATTCCAGGGAACTATGGCTACACCTTC. This encodes CSASIPGNYGYTF.

This clonotype occurred a few times. V usage is TRBV29-1 and J usage is TRBJ1-4, with D uncertain. This CDR3 is built from 13 residues. Germline V gives CDR1 SQVTM, CDR2 ANQGSEA. Deletions cut 4 bases from V and 11 bases from J, with 17 bases between. The CDR3 coding sequence is TGCAGCGTTGGCGACAACCTTGGTCAGAAACTGTTTTTT. Translating it yields CSVGDNLGQKLFF.

The gene calls are TRBV7-2 and TRBJ2-7; 7 bases align to TRBD2. V shed 6 bases and J 2 bases; nucleotides not matched to a gene: 10. The V gene's germline CDR1 is SGHTA and CDR2 FQGNSA. The length of the CDR3 is 15 residues. In DNA, the CDR3 is TGTGCCAGCAGACTAACACCTAGCGGAGCCTACGAGCAGTACTTC. This sequence encodes CASRLTPSGAYEQYF.

This rearrangement joins TRBV5-1 to TRBJ2-2; possible D gene TRBD1, 5 bases. This CDR3 comprises 15 residues. Germline V CDR1 and CDR2: SGHRS, YFSETQ. The V end was cut by 4 bases, the J end by 0 bases, with 10 bases between. CDR3 bases: TGCGCCAGCAGCGTTAGGGGCGCGAACACCGGGGAGCTGTTTTTT. It translates to CASSVRGANTGELFF.

This clonotype was counted between two and nine times. The chain has TRBV28 and TRBJ2-7, with TRBD2 matching 9 bases. From germline, CDR1 is MDHEN and CDR2 SYDVKM. V shed 4 bases and J 0 bases; nucleotides not matched to a gene: 4. The length of the CDR3 is 15 residues. The CDR3 here is CASSSLAGDSYEQYF. CDR3 nucleotides: TGTGCCAGCAGTTCATTAGCGGGGGACTCCTACGAGCAGTACTTC.

This chain uses TRBV4-3 with TRBJ2-3, with D unclear. This CDR3 is 12 amino acids long. Trimming took off 1 base at V and 8 bases at J, with 7 bases between the two ends. Germline V lookup: CDR1 LGHNA, CDR2 YSLEER. The CDR3 sequence: CASSQGASTQYF. Here the CDR3 DNA reads TGCGCCAGCAGCCAAGGAGCAAGTACGCAGTATTTT.

V usage is TRBV20-1 and J usage is TRBJ2-1; TRBD2 aligns across 8 bases. J lost 1 base, V lost 0 bases, and 8 bases had no gene match. Germline V gene sequence: CDR1 DFQATT, CDR2 SNEGSKA (reference sequence). The CDR3 totals 17 residues. DNA for the CDR3: TGCAGTGCTAGAGATCAAAGGAGCGGGGGATCCTACAATGAGCAGTTCTTC. Translation: CSARDQRSGGSYNEQFF.

A remark on this clonotype: Germline is not matched at one junction end, which may reflect a read error. V and J are TRBV5-1 and TRBJ2-5, with D tentatively TRBD2 (5 bases). From germline, CDR1 is SGHRS and CDR2 YFSETQ. The CDR3 is made up of 13 amino acids. This CDR3 reads CASSASPGDTQYF. DNA for the CDR3: TGCGCCAGCAGTGCTTCGCCCGGGGATACGCAGTATTTC.

There are a few counts of this clonotype. The rearrangement joins TRBV10-3 to TRBJ2-7, with no clear D. The ends were cut back, 5 bases at V and 3 bases at J, with 5 bases in the middle. The length of the CDR3 is 11 residues. Germline loops: CDR1 ENHRY, CDR2 SYGVKD. The CDR3 is CAISRNYEQYF. CDR3 nucleotides: TGTGCCATCAGTCGGAACTACGAGCAGTACTTC.

The table lists this clonotype with a count of one. CDR3 DNA: TGTGCCAGCTCACCCCGGACAGGTGGGTCCTCTGGGGCCAACGTCCTGACTTTC. Translation gives CASSPRTGGSSGANVLTF. The genes are TRBV18 and TRBJ2-6; 7 bases are shared with TRBD1. Germline loops: CDR1 KGHSH, CDR2 LQKENI. This CDR3 has 18 residues. With V trimmed by 3 bases and J by 0 bases, 8 bases remained unmatched. The variable domain in full, with the rest retrieved from reference TRBV18 and TRBJ2-6, is NAGVMQNPRHLVRRRGQEARLRCSPMKGHSHVYWYRQLPEEGLKFMVYLQKENIIDESGMPKERFSAEFPKEGPSILRIQQVVRGDSAAYFCASSPRTGGSSGANVLTFGAGSRLTVL.

This rearrangement joins TRBV3-1 to TRBJ2-1; 9 positions match TRBD2. Losses at the gene ends were 4 bases for V and 2 bases for J; bases not matched to a gene: 6. The CDR3 is 16 residues long. From germline, CDR1 is LGHDT and CDR2 YNNKEL (reference sequence). CDR3 nucleotide sequence: TGTGCCAGCAGCCTGAGAAGCGGGGGGCCCTACAATGAGCAGTTCTTC. This translates into CASSLRSGGPYNEQFF.

The CDR3 is CASSGGLAALNEQFF. CDR3 in DNA: TGTGCCAGCTCGGGGGGACTAGCGGCCCTCAATGAGCAGTTCTTC. The chain is built from TRBV25-1 and TRBJ2-1; TRBD2 matches at 11 bases. The V gene's germline CDR1 is MGHDK and CDR2 SYGVNS. V gave up 8 bases and J gave up 6 bases; unmatched junction bases: 9. This CDR3 comprises 15 residues.

This clonotype has just a few counts. The rearrangement uses TRBV20-1 and TRBJ2-3; tentatively, D is TRBD2 (6 bases). The CDR3 consists of 15 residues. Germline CDR1 DFQATT, CDR2 SNEGSKA (reference sequence). V was trimmed by 2 bases and J by 1 base, leaving 13 bases between them. CDR3 in amino acids: CSARRAGYGTDTQYF. For the CDR3, the DNA is TGCAGTGCTAGAAGGGCGGGGTACGGCACAGATACGCAGTATTTT.

This clonotype was seen a few times. The V gene is TRBV5-1, the J gene TRBJ1-2; TRBD1 agrees at 8 bases. V lost 3 bases and J lost 3; bases outside the gene matches: 4. The germline CDR1 and CDR2 sequences are SGHRS and YFSETQ. The CDR3 totals 14 residues. CDR3 DNA: TGCGCCAGCAGCTCGGACAGGGCGGACTATGGCTACACCTTC. This encodes CASSSDRADYGYTF.

J is TRBJ1-5 and V is TRBV20-1; D remains unclear. Germline assignment: CDR1 DFQATT and CDR2 SNEGSKA (reference sequence). The CDR3 sequence is 13 residues long. Trimming removed 3 bases at V and 0 bases at J, with 6 bases between. The CDR3: CSARTFSNQPQHF. CDR3 nucleotides: TGCAGTGCTAGGACTTTTAGCAATCAGCCCCAGCATTTT.

The V gene is TRBV7-2, the J gene TRBJ1-6; 7 nucleotides align to TRBD1. V shed 2 bases and J 6 bases; nucleotides not matched to a gene: 7. Germline loops: CDR1 SGHTA, CDR2 FQGNSA. The CDR3 sequence is 16 residues long. CDR3 residues: CASSLLGGQSNSPLHF. The CDR3 DNA follows: TGTGCCAGCAGCTTACTGGGGGGACAGTCTAATTCACCCCTCCACTTT.

The J gene is TRBJ1-1, the V gene TRBV12-3 or TRBV12-4; 10 positions agree with TRBD1. V was pared by 5 bases and J by 3 bases, with 6 bases of the junction left unmatched. The CDR3 totals 15 residues. In nucleotides, the CDR3 is TGTGCCAGCAGTCCTAGGGACAGGGGACACACTGAAGCTTTCTTT. It translates to CASSPRDRGHTEAFF.